These T cell receptor beta chains were read from a single sample in a study of T cell responses to AZD1222 COVID-19 vaccine. Sequenced by immunoSEQ multiplex PCR; TCRdb stores in-frame clones only, minus some. The sample records some 170,000 clones, approximately 90% being singletons. This sample comprised peripheral blood, obtained 28 days after the second AZD1222 dose. The source is an adult who received the AZD1222 COVID-19 vaccine. Each CDR3 is given with its conserved first and last residue. Fields, in order: D gene, J gene, V gene, clone size, CDR3 DNA, CDR3 protein. A D gene is named only where the DNA matches it firmly. Clone size is stated in some rows and not others, as once, few, many or a class when expanded.

NA,TRBJ1-2,TRBV3-1/TRBV3-2,NA,TGTGCCAGCAGCCAAGGCCCAAGGGGGAACTATGGCTACACCTTC,CASSQGPRGNYGYTF
NA,TRBJ2-7,TRBV14,NA,TGTGCCAGCAGCCAAGTCGCCTCCTCCTACGAGCAGTACTTC,CASSQVASSYEQYF
NA,TRBJ1-2,TRBV6-5,NA,TGTGCCAGCAGTTACTCGACGGCCACAAGTGGCTACACCTTC,CASSYSTATSGYTF
TRBD2,TRBJ2-7,TRBV4-2,NA,TGTGCCAGCAGCCTAGTAATGACTAGCGGAAGGCCGGAGCAGTACTTC,CASSLVMTSGRPEQYF
NA,TRBJ2-5,TRBV5-4,NA,TGTGCCAGCAGCCGGGATCGGGAGACCCAGTACTTC,CASSRDRETQYF
NA,TRBJ1-2,TRBV18,NA,TGTGCCAGCTCAACCGGACAGTCTGGCTACACCTTC,CASSTGQSGYTF
NA,TRBJ2-7,TRBV5-8,NA,TGTGCCAGCAGCTTGGCTCCAGGGGTCTCCTACGAGCAGTACTTC,CASSLAPGVSYEQYF
NA,TRBJ2-7,TRBV5-1,NA,TGCGCCAGCAGCTTGAAGGACGAGCAGTACTTC,CASSLKDEQYF
NA,TRBJ2-1,TRBV11-2,NA,TGTGCCAGCAGCCGAGAGATTGGAAACAATGAGCAGTTCTTC,CASSREIGNNEQFF
TRBD1,TRBJ1-5,TRBV7-8,NA,TGTGCCAGCAGCTTAGTCCGGGACAGGGGGCCACGGCAGCCCCAGCATTTT,CASSLVRDRGPRQPQHF
TRBD1,TRBJ2-7,TRBV18,NA,TGTGCCAGTCGCCGGGACAGGGATTCCTACGAGCAGTACTTC,CASRRDRDSYEQYF
NA,TRBJ1-1,TRBV18,few,TGTGCCAGCTCACCTCTCGACAGTCGGAACACTGAAGCTTTCTTT,CASSPLDSRNTEAFF
TRBD1,TRBJ2-7,TRBV27,NA,TGTGCCAGCAAGCTAGGACAGGGAGCCTACGAGCAGTACTTC,CASKLGQGAYEQYF
TRBD2,TRBJ2-3,TRBV5-1,NA,TGCGCCAGCAGCTTGGCTAGCGGCCCAGATACGCAGTATTTT,CASSLASGPDTQYF
NA,TRBJ1-2,TRBV19,NA,TGTGCCATCATAGGAAGACCCTATGGCTACACCTTC,CAIIGRPYGYTF
TRBD1,TRBJ2-5,TRBV7-6,NA,TGTGCCAGCAGCTTAGGACAGGGCCAACAAGAGACCCAGTACTTC,CASSLGQGQQETQYF
TRBD1,TRBJ2-7,TRBV5-5,NA,TGTGCCAGCAGCTCCCGGGACAGGAGGGCCTACGAGCAGTACTTC,CASSSRDRRAYEQYF
NA,TRBJ2-3,TRBV4-2,NA,TGTGCCAGCAGCCGGTCCCGGGACCGACGTTTGGATACGCAGTATTTT,CASSRSRDRRLDTQYF
NA,TRBJ1-1,TRBV19,NA,TGTGCCAGTAGAGACGGCGGGGAGAACACTGAAGCTTTCTTT,CASRDGGENTEAFF
TRBD1,TRBJ2-5,TRBV7-6,NA,TGTGCCAGCAGCTTGGGACAGGGACCGCGAGAGACCCAGTACTTC,CASSLGQGPRETQYF
NA,TRBJ2-3,TRBV7-3,once,TGTGCCAGCAGCTTAGACGGGACCAGAGATACGCAGTATTTT,CASSLDGTRDTQYF
NA,TRBJ2-7,TRBV3-1/TRBV3-2,NA,TGTGCCAGCAGCCAAGGTTGGAGCTCCTACGAGCAGTACTTC,CASSQGWSSYEQYF
TRBD2,TRBJ2-1,TRBV5-1,NA,TGCGCCAGCAGCCGAATTGCCGGGACTAGCGGGAGCCCCAATGAGCAGTTCTTC,CASSRIAGTSGSPNEQFF
NA,TRBJ1-2,TRBV7-8,NA,TGTGCCAGCAGCTTAGAAAGGGCAAGGGGCTATGGCTACACCTTC,CASSLERARGYGYTF
NA,TRBJ2-5,TRBV30,NA,TGTGCCTGGAGTGTAAAAGGGTCAGGGGAGACCCAGTACTTC,CAWSVKGSGETQYF
TRBD1,TRBJ1-4,TRBV5-6,NA,TGTGCCAGCATCCTGACAGGGGGGGATGAAAAACTGTTTTTT,CASILTGGDEKLFF
NA,TRBJ1-4,TRBV7-9,NA,TGTGCCAGCAGCTCACCCTCCAGGGGTCTTAATGAAAAACTGTTTTTT,CASSSPSRGLNEKLFF
NA,TRBJ2-7,TRBV27,NA,TGTGCCGCCAAAGGGTCGATGGAGTACGAGCAGTACTTC,CAAKGSMEYEQYF
NA,TRBJ1-4,TRBV11-1,NA,TGTGCCAGCAGCTTATCAACGGGCAGGGAAGGTGAAAAACTGTTTTTT,CASSLSTGREGEKLFF
TRBD1,TRBJ2-2,TRBV7-9,few,TGTGCCAGCAGCGCACGACAGGGGACGAACACCGGGGAGCTGTTTTTT,CASSARQGTNTGELFF
TRBD2,TRBJ2-3,TRBV5-5,NA,TGTGCCAGCAGCTTGGGCGGGAGGCGCACAGATACGCAGTATTTT,CASSLGGRRTDTQYF
NA,TRBJ2-1,TRBV6-5,NA,TGTGCCAGCCACTTTAGAGGGATCAACTACAATGAGCAGTTCTTC,CASHFRGINYNEQFF
NA,TRBJ2-5,TRBV25-1,NA,TGTGCCAGCAGTGATGGGCTACAAGAGACCCAGTACTTC,CASSDGLQETQYF
TRBD2,TRBJ2-1,TRBV18,NA,TGTGCCAGCTCACCAAGGTATTTTAGCGGGGAGCGGGGAACCTACAATGAGCAGTTCTTC,CASSPRYFSGERGTYNEQFF
TRBD1,TRBJ2-7,TRBV2,NA,TGTGCCAGCCGCCCGGGACAGACGACTTACGAGCAGTACTTC,CASRPGQTTYEQYF
NA,TRBJ2-7,TRBV11-2,NA,TGTGCCAGCAGCTTTCTAGCTGTCTCCTACGAGCAGTACTTC,CASSFLAVSYEQYF
NA,TRBJ2-1,TRBV29-1,NA,TGCAGCGCCATATCGGGGGAGACTGGTTACAATGAGCAGTTCTTC,CSAISGETGYNEQFF
NA,TRBJ1-6,TRBV6-5,NA,TGTGCCAGCAGTTACTCGAGGATCCGATCGGGGTCACCCCTCCACTTT,CASSYSRIRSGSPLHF
NA,TRBJ2-7,TRBV2,NA,TGTGCCAGCAGGGAGCAGGGGGGACACTACGAGCAGTACTTC,CASREQGGHYEQYF
TRBD1,TRBJ2-1,TRBV27,NA,TGTGCCAGCAGGAGGACAGGGGAGCACAATGAGCAGTTCTTC,CASRRTGEHNEQFF
NA,TRBJ2-2,TRBV6-4,NA,TGTGCCAGCAGTGACGGGGTGACCGGGGAGCTGTTTTTT,CASSDGVTGELFF
NA,TRBJ2-3,TRBV27,few,TGTGCCAGCAATTGCCCGTACACAGATACGCAGTATTTT,CASNCPYTDTQYF
TRBD2,TRBJ2-7,TRBV11-3,NA,TGTGCCAGCAGCTTAGGGCTAGCGGACGAGCAGTACTTC,CASSLGLADEQYF
NA,TRBJ1-3,TRBV6-2/TRBV6-3,NA,TGTGCCAGCAGTGGAACCTCGGGACTATACTCTGGAAACACCATATATTTT,CASSGTSGLYSGNTIYF
NA,TRBJ2-5,TRBV18,NA,TGTGCCAGCTCACCAAATTATGGGGAGACCCAGTACTTC,CASSPNYGETQYF
NA,TRBJ1-4,TRBV7-9,NA,TGTGCCAGCAGCCTCGCAGGGGTATTGGGGGAAAAACTGTTTTTT,CASSLAGVLGEKLFF
TRBD1,TRBJ1-4,TRBV5-4,NA,TGTGCCAGCAGCTTGTGGAGGGGGCTTGGAACTAATGAAAAACTGTTTTTT,CASSLWRGLGTNEKLFF
NA,TRBJ1-2,TRBV4-1,NA,TGCGCCAGCAGCCAAGGGACGGATGGCTACACCTTC,CASSQGTDGYTF